Presented here are 30 T cell receptor beta chains from one specimen sequenced in a study of cytomegalovirus exposure and HLA in healthy donors. PCR used 60 Vbeta primers and 13 Jbeta primers. Produced via immunoSEQ multiplex PCR; TCRdb's table is partial and in-frame only. The sample consists of about 120,000 clones, over 65% of them appearing once. The sample comprised PBMCs. These receptors came from a woman aged 25 to 39 in good health and CMV-seropositive.

The chain employs TRBV19 and TRBJ2-3, with 9 bases that match TRBD2. V shed 1 base, J shed 3 bases, and the junction held 2 bases outside the gene matches. Per germline, CDR1 LNHDA and CDR2 SQIVND (reference sequence). The length of the CDR3 is 15 residues. CDR3: CASSIGAGGTDTQYF. DNA of the CDR3: TGTGCCAGTAGTATAGGAGCGGGGGGTACAGATACGCAGTATTTT.

There are a few counts of this clone. This rearrangement joins TRBV4-3 to TRBJ1-4; D is perhaps TRBD1 (5 bases). The CDR3 consists of 17 residues. V was trimmed by 5 bases and J by 0 bases, leaving 16 bases between them. Germline-derived CDR1 and CDR2 are LGHNA and YSLEER. The CDR3 bases are TGCGCCAGCAGCTACCTTGCCGGGGGGACAACTAATGAAAAACTGTTTTTT. Its protein is CASSYLAGGTTNEKLFF.

The chain recombines TRBV4-1 with TRBJ2-1; possibly TRBD2 for D (7 bases). This CDR3 spans 16 amino acids. V lost 4 bases and J 5 bases, leaving 18 bases between the germline ends. Germline V gene data show CDR1 as MGHRA and CDR2 as YSYEKL. The CDR3 loop is CASSRGHSGQNNEQFF. The CDR3, as DNA: TGCGCCAGCAGCCGGGGGCATAGCGGGCAGAACAATGAGCAGTTCTTC.

This clone appeared a few times. The chain recombines TRBV7-9 with TRBJ2-1, with a possible D match to TRBD1 (5 bases). The CDR3 is 15 amino acids. Between the trimmed V and J ends, which lost 4 bases and 6 bases, there was a span of 16 bases. In germline, CDR1 is SEHNR, CDR2 FQNEAQ (reference sequence). The CDR3 DNA reads TGTGCCAGCAGCTACAGGTCATGGGTCGGCAATGAGCAGTTCTTC. Translating gives CASSYRSWVGNEQFF.

This sequence joins TRBV7-2 and TRBJ2-2, with D uncertain. Looked up from germline, CDR1 is SGHTA and CDR2 is FQGNSA. The CDR3 covers 14 residues. V was cut by 3 bases and J by 4 bases, with 9 bases left in between. The CDR3 sequence: CASSLAARTGELFF. In DNA form, the CDR3 reads TGTGCCAGCAGCTTGGCGGCACGCACCGGGGAGCTGTTTTTT.

The rearrangement joins TRBV6-4 to TRBJ1-5; D is undetermined. Germline CDR1 MRHNA, CDR2 SNTAGT. This CDR3 spans 13 amino acids. The V end lost 9 bases, the J end lost 1 base, and 10 bases lay between the germline ends. CDR3 sequence reads: CASAAESNQPQHF. CDR3 DNA sequence: TGTGCCAGTGCGGCAGAAAGCAATCAGCCCCAGCATTTT.

CDR3 nucleotides: TGTGCCAGCAGTGAAGAACAGGGGGCGGACCTCACCTACGAGCAGTACTTC. Its protein product is CASSEEQGADLTYEQYF. V gene TRBV6-1 combines with J gene TRBJ2-7; 9 positions match TRBD1. The CDR3 loop spans 17 amino acids. CDR1 is MNHNS and CDR2 is SASEGT in the germline V gene. Losses at the gene ends were 1 base for V and 2 bases for J; bases not matched to a gene: 9.

The chain carries TRBV4-1 and TRBJ2-2; D is unresolved. V was clipped by 4 bases and J by 6 bases, with 18 bases between them. From germline, CDR1 is MGHRA and CDR2 YSYEKL. The CDR3 consists of 16 residues. The chain's CDR3 is CASSPDPSGRAGELFF. For the CDR3, the DNA is TGCGCCAGCAGCCCCGACCCGTCTGGTCGGGCCGGGGAGCTGTTTTTT.

V gene TRBV28 combines with J gene TRBJ1-3; the D is unclear. V lost 7 bases, J lost 0 bases, and 4 bases lay in between. Germline V gives CDR1 MDHEN, CDR2 SYDVKM. The length of the CDR3 is 12 residues. CDR3: CASTSSGNTIYF. The CDR3 DNA reads as TGTGCCAGCACGAGCTCTGGAAACACCATATATTTT.

This clone has more than one count but fewer than ten. V is TRBV4-3 and J is TRBJ2-1, with TRBD2 matching over 13 bases. V shed 5 bases, J shed 1 base, and the junction held 5 bases outside the gene matches. The CDR3 is 17 residues long. Germline V CDR1 and CDR2: LGHNA, YSLEER. CDR3 region: CASSWTSGGPSYNEQFF. Written as DNA, the CDR3 is TGCGCCAGCAGCTGGACTAGCGGGGGCCCATCCTACAATGAGCAGTTCTTC.

This chain joins TRBV10-3 and TRBJ1-5, with 7 bases matching TRBD1. In germline, CDR1 is ENHRY, CDR2 SYGVKD. This CDR3 region has 14 residues. The J segment lost 7 bases and the V segment lost 6 bases, leaving 9 bases of the junction unmatched. CDR3 protein: CAIREDRENQPQHF. CDR3 nucleotides: TGTGCCATCAGGGAAGACAGGGAAAACCAGCCCCAGCATTTT.

The chain uses TRBV9 and TRBJ2-7, with D possibly matching TRBD1 (6 bases). Per the germline V gene, CDR1 is SGDLS and CDR2 is YYNGEE. The V gene lost 4 bases and the J gene lost 5 bases, with 16 bases spanning the gap. The CDR3 loop spans 14 amino acids. In DNA, the CDR3 is TGTGCCAGCAGCCCCAACTGGGGGCAAGACGAGCAGTACTTC. This encodes CASSPNWGQDEQYF.

Only one count was recorded for this clone. The V call is TRBV18, the J call TRBJ1-2; unclear D gene. Per germline, CDR1 KGHSH and CDR2 LQKENI. V was pared by 0 bases and J by 2 bases, with 7 bases between. CDR3 size: 14 residues. DNA of the CDR3: TGTGCCAGCTCACCACCGCTCAGAAACTATGGCTACACCTTC. It codes for CASSPPLRNYGYTF.

The chain recombines TRBV7-9 with TRBJ2-5; 10 nucleotides line up with TRBD1. J was trimmed by 6 bases and V by 5 bases; bases with no gene match: 12. CDR3 size: 16 residues. Germline lookup yields CDR1 SEHNR and CDR2 FQNEAQ (reference sequence). This chain's CDR3 is CASSHLGTGVRKTQYF. The CDR3 DNA reads as TGTGCCAGCAGCCACCTAGGGACAGGGGTCCGTAAGACCCAGTACTTC.

The chain employs TRBV25-1 and TRBJ1-2; D remains unclear. Germline assignment: CDR1 MGHDK and CDR2 SYGVNS. The CDR3 is 11 residues long. The V and J ends lost 1 base and 8 bases respectively, with 5 bases between them. The CDR3 DNA is TGTGCCAGCAGTGAATTTTCAGGCTACACCTTC. Protein sequence: CASSEFSGYTF.

This chain links TRBV6-1 with TRBJ1-5; D is unresolved. From germline, CDR1 is MNHNS and CDR2 SASEGT. This CDR3 has 14 amino acids. The V end lost 5 bases, the J end lost 3 bases, and 11 bases lay between the germline ends. The CDR3 region has the DNA TGTGCCAGCAGTACCGGGATAGTCAATCAGCCCCAGCATTTT. Translation gives CASSTGIVNQPQHF.

This rearrangement joins TRBV28 to TRBJ1-2, with TRBD1 matching 12 bases. Per the germline V gene, CDR1 is MDHEN and CDR2 is SYDVKM. The CDR3 loop spans 16 amino acids. The trim removed 6 bases at V and 7 bases at J, leaving 12 bases unmatched. In nucleotides, the CDR3 is TGTGCCAGCAGGAAACTTGCCCGGGACAGGGGGCTTGGCTACACCTTC. This codes for CASRKLARDRGLGYTF.

The genes are TRBV5-4 and TRBJ2-7; 10 bases map to TRBD1. The CDR3 loop spans 16 amino acids. Germline CDR1 reads SGHNT; CDR2 reads YYREEE (reference sequence). V was pared by 5 bases and J by 5 bases, with 13 bases of the junction left unmatched. The CDR3 loop is CASRFEGQGFENEQYF. Written as DNA, the CDR3 is TGTGCCAGCAGGTTCGAGGGACAGGGGTTTGAGAACGAGCAGTACTTC.

The gene calls are TRBV27 and TRBJ2-3; weak D call: TRBD1 (5 bases). There are 13 residues in the CDR3. Trimming pared 7 bases from V and 8 bases from J, leaving 16 bases between. Germline CDR1 MNHEY, CDR2 SMNVEV (reference sequence). CDR3: CASNRQGARTQYF. CDR3 coding DNA: TGTGCCAGCAACCGACAAGGGGCGCGTACGCAGTATTTT.

The gene calls are TRBV20-1 and TRBJ1-2; unclear D gene. The CDR3 runs to 11 residues. Germline CDR1 DFQATT, CDR2 SNEGSKA (reference sequence). V lost 6 bases and J 0 bases, leaving 5 bases between the germline ends. The CDR3 DNA reads as TGCAGTGCGGAGGCTAACTATGGCTACACCTTC. As protein: CSAEANYGYTF.

The genes are TRBV27 and TRBJ2-5, with a weak D call TRBD2 (6 bases). Germline-derived CDR1 and CDR2 are MNHEY and SMNVEV (reference sequence). CDR3 length: 13 residues. Trimming pared 4 bases from V and 5 bases from J, leaving 11 bases between. CDR3 nucleotide sequence: TGTGCCAGCAGTTCCTCCCGGGGGGAGACCCAGTACTTC. Its protein product is CASSSSRGETQYF.

About this clone: An end of the junction does not agree with germline; a read error may underlie this. V usage is TRBV5-1 and J usage is TRBJ1-5; 8 bases are shared with TRBD1. This CDR3 spans 20 amino acids. Per germline, CDR1 SGHRS and CDR2 YFSETQ. CDR3 sequence reads: CASGLFVGEADRDGNQPQHF. DNA for the CDR3: TGCGCCAGCGGCTTGTTTGTAGGAGAGGCGGACAGGGACGGCAATCAGCCCCAGCATTTT.

This sequence joins TRBV29-1 and TRBJ2-3; D ambiguous. Germline CDR1 reads SQVTM; CDR2 reads ANQGSEA. Trimming pared 4 bases from V and 2 bases from J, leaving 7 bases between. The CDR3 spans 12 residues. The CDR3 DNA follows: TGCAGCGTTGGTAGAGACACAGATACGCAGTATTTT. This encodes CSVGRDTDTQYF.

V gene TRBV9 combines with J gene TRBJ2-1; 10 bases agree with TRBD2. Trimming cost V 0 bases and J 9 bases; bases outside gene matches: 6. CDR3 length equals 15 residues. Germline values: CDR1 SGDLS, CDR2 YYNGEE. CDR3 sequence reads: CASSVDQRGGFEQFF. The CDR3 bases are TGTGCCAGCAGCGTAGACCAGCGGGGGGGGTTTGAGCAGTTCTTC.

The CDR3 DNA reads as TGTGCCAGCAGACCGCCTAGGGGGGCCAAAAACATTCAGTACTTC. It translates to CASRPPRGAKNIQYF. V gene TRBV6-5 combines with J gene TRBJ2-4; D is perhaps TRBD1 (6 bases). V was trimmed by 6 bases and J by 1 base, leaving 13 bases between them. The length of the CDR3 is 15 residues. Germline CDR1 is MNHEY and CDR2 is SVGAGI.

The gene calls are TRBV7-2 and TRBJ2-3, with D possibly TRBD2 on 5 matching bases. The V end was cut by 4 bases, the J end by 1 base, with 12 bases between. This CDR3 has 15 residues. The germline CDR1 and CDR2 sequences are SGHTA and FQGNSA. The chain's CDR3 is CASSSPERRTDTQYF. CDR3 bases: TGTGCCAGCAGCTCCCCCGAGCGGCGCACAGATACGCAGTATTTT.

V is TRBV9 and J is TRBJ2-3; TRBD2 agrees at 8 bases. CDR3 length: 16 residues. Unmatched junction bases numbered 10, after V lost 2 bases and J lost 5 bases. Germline V CDR1 and CDR2: SGDLS, YYNGEE. CDR3 in amino acids: CASSVGSRGGGDTQYF. As DNA, the CDR3 is TGTGCCAGCAGCGTGGGGTCCCGGGGGGGCGGAGATACGCAGTATTTT.

The CDR3, as DNA: TGTGCCAGCAGCCATAGCGGGGGGGCCGGTTTACCCTACAATGAGCAGTTCTTC. Encoded protein: CASSHSGGAGLPYNEQFF. This sequence joins TRBV14 and TRBJ2-1; 11 nucleotides align to TRBD2. The CDR3 is 18 amino acids. The germline gives CDR1 SGHDN, CDR2 FVKESK. V lost 3 bases, J lost 2 bases, and 9 bases stayed unmatched.

This clone was observed a handful of times. The chain uses TRBV28 and TRBJ1-1; perhaps TRBD1 as D (5 bases). CDR3 length equals 12 residues. Trimming took off 6 bases at V and 7 bases at J, with 12 bases between the two ends. From germline, CDR1 is MDHEN and CDR2 SYDVKM. The CDR3, as DNA: TGTGCCAGCAGCCTTTGGGGCAGTGAAGCTTTCTTT. Protein product: CASSLWGSEAFF.

V gene TRBV21-1 combines with J gene TRBJ2-7; the listed D gene, TRBD1, was not tested against the DNA. TRBV21-1 has pseudogene status. This CDR3 has 16 amino acids. CDR3 nucleotide sequence: TGTGCCAGCAGCAAGTCGAGGACAGGGCGCTCCTACGAGCAGTACTTC. It yields the protein CASSKSRTGRSYEQYF.